This T cell receptor beta chain was found in a study of sequential checkpoint blockade in melanoma (dated by TCRdb to about 2019). Study-level background: Patients were randomized 1:1 to first-line nivolumab followed by ipilimumab (arm A) or ipilimumab followed by nivolumab (arm B). Maintenance nivolumab came after both trial sequences. DNA from roughly 91 pretreatment melanoma tumor samples underwent TCRbeta immunosequencing. Matched tumor biopsies were taken from some 20 patients before treatment and at week 13, after single-agent nivolumab (arm A) or ipilimumab (arm B). In around 80% of the matched pre- and post-treatment tumor biopsy pairs, both biopsies came from the same lesion.

The immunoSEQ Assay was used to immunosequence TCRbeta CDR3 regions from genomic DNA. Before high-throughput sequencing, the genomic DNA was amplified using bias-controlled multiplex PCR. The source study handled its data this way. To quantify the absolute abundance of each unique TCRbeta CDR3 region, the sequences were collapsed and filtered. Clonality, defined as 1 minus Pielou's evenness, was calculated using only productive rearrangements. Tumor T-cell fraction was computed by normalizing TCRbeta template counts to usable DNA, estimated from several housekeeping genes. Clones with significantly greater frequencies in on-treatment versus baseline samples were identified using a previously published method. As stored in TCRdb, this immuneACCESS dataset retains in-frame rearrangements with V and J assigned. A fraction of the clones does not appear; measured against another copy, unresolved V genes explain less than half of the discrepancy, and the remainder lacks a known reason. The V and J calls and the clone size are those of that table, but D and trimming were determined from the DNA. The sample yields about 9,300 clones; approximately 25% were counted once. The ten largest make up more than 20% of the sample.

A few counts support this clone. Its cognate antigen has yet to be identified. Base qualities were left out, and no much larger clone turns up one base away. Overall study results and their limits: Within-arm analyses of tumor T-cell fraction were constrained by small sample sizes and reduced statistical power. Achieving clinical benefit was about 30 times more likely for patients whose tumor T-cell fraction and clonality increased by week 13. In the nivolumab-first arm (arm A), pretreatment tumor TIL clonality was associated with response (P = .04). Tumor T-cell fraction and clonality were found to correlate with PD-L1 staining and CD8+ T-cell counts but not with mutational load. Validation of the response-prediction model combining TCR metrics and mutation burden is needed in larger, independent patient cohorts.

The sample's treatment or condition, from its label and the paper: randomized to nivolumab then ipilimumab (arm A) or the reverse (arm B). None of the trial patients had been given prior DNA-damaging chemotherapy. Samples were obtained from patients with melanoma enrolled in CheckMate 064, a randomized, open-label phase II trial of sequential checkpoint blockade. Genomic DNA from formalin-fixed paraffin-embedded (FFPE) tissue samples served as the input for tumor TCR sequencing. The sequence came from a human donor with melanoma. The material was tumor tissue (inferred from file names), obtained from a patient given nivolumab and ipilimumab in sequence.

The sequence in DNA is TGTGCCAGCAGTTACACCGGGTTGAGAACTGAAGCTTTCTTT. Its product reads: CASSYTGLRTEAFF. Rearrangement joined TRBV6-8 to TRBJ1-1; no D gene can be assigned with confidence. For CDR1 and CDR2, the germline V gene lists MNHGY and SAAAGT. Including cysteine and phenylalanine, the CDR3 has 14 amino acids. Of the read, only the CDR3 DNA is kept; its 42 bases are in frame from base 1. V loses 2 bases, J loses 5 bases, and the germline ends lie 12 bases apart.